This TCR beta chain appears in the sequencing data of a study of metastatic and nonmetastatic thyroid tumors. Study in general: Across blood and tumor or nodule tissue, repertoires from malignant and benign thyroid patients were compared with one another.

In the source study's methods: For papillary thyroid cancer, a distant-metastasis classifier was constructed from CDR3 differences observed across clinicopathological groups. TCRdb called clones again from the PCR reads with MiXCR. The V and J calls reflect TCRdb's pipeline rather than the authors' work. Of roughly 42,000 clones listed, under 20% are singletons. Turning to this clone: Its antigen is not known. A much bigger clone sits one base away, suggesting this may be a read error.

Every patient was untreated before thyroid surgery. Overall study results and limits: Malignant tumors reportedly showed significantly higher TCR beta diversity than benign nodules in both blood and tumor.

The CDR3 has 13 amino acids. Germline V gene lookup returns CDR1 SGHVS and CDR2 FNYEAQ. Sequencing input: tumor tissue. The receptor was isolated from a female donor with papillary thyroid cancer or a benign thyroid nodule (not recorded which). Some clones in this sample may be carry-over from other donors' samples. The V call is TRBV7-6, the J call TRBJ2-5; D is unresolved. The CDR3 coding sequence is TGTGCCAGCAGCTCCGCGACCCAAGATACCCAGTACTTC. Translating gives CASSSATQDTQYF. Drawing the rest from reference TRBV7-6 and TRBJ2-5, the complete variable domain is GAGVSQSPRYKVTKRGQDVALRCDPISGHVSLYWYRQALGQGPEFLTYFNYEAQQDKSGLPNDRFSAERPEGSISTLTIQRTEQRDSAMYRCASSSATQDTQYFGPGTRLLVL.